This entry features one T cell receptor (beta chain) sequence. This specimen comes from a study of blood T cell repertoires in COVID-19. On the study more broadly: From the United States, Italy and Spain came samples of acute and convalescent COVID-19. T cells, B-cell-depleted T cells, or PBMCs provided the cDNA or gDNA that served as material.

Study processing details: Reference gene primer amplification gave estimated nucleated cell counts. Data came from immunoSEQ multiplex PCR; TCRdb stores just in-frame clones and leaves some out. V and J calls plus clone size are reproduced from that table; the DNA served to infer D and trimming. The sample holds around 97,000 clones, roughly 87% seen once. The CDR3 is 21 residues long. V usage is TRBV21-1 and J usage is TRBJ1-4; the D call of TRBD1 is as the table states it, not checked on the DNA. TRBV21-1 is recorded as a pseudogene. Sequences were obtained from peripheral blood. The receptor was isolated from a human donor in a cohort sampled during active COVID-19. The chain's CDR3 is CASSKLRPLIRDRVTNEKLFF. CDR3 DNA sequence: TGTGCCAGCAGCAAATTACGCCCGCTGATCAGGGACAGGGTAACTAATGAAAAACTGTTTTTT.